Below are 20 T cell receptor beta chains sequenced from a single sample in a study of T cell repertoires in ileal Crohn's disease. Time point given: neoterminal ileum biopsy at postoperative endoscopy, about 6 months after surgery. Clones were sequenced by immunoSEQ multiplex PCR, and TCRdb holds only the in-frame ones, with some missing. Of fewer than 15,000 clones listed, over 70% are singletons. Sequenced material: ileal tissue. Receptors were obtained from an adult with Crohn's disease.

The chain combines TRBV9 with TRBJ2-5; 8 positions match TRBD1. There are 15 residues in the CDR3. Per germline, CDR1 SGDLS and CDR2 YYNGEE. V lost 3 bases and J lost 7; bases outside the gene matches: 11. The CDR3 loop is CASSGAGGGVGTQYF. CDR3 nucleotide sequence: TGTGCCAGCAGCGGGGCAGGGGGCGGGGTTGGGACCCAGTACTTC.

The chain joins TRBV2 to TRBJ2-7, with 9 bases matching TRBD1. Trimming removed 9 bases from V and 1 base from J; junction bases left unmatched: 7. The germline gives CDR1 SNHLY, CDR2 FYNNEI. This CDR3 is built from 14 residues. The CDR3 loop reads CASCSGTGSYEQYF. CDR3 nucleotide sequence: TGTGCCAGTTGCTCCGGGACAGGGTCCTACGAGCAGTACTTC.

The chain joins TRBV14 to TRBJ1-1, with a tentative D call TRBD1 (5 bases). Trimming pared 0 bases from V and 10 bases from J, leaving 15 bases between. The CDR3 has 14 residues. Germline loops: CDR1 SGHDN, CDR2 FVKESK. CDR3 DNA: TGTGCCAGCAGCCAAGATAGGGGAGGAGGGACAGCTTTCTTT. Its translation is CASSQDRGGGTAFF.

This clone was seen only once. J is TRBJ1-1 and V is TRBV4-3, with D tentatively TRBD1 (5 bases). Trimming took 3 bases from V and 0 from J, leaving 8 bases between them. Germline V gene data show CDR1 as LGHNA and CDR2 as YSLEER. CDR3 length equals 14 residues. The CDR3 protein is CASSQGGLNTEAFF. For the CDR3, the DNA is TGCGCCAGCAGCCAGGGGGGACTGAACACTGAAGCTTTCTTT.

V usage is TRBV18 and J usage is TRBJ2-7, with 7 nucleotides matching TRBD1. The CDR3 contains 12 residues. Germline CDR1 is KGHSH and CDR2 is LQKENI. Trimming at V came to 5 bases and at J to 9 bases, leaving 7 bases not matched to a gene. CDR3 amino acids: CASSYTGEGQYF. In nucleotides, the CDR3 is TGTGCCAGCTCATATACAGGGGAAGGGCAGTACTTC.

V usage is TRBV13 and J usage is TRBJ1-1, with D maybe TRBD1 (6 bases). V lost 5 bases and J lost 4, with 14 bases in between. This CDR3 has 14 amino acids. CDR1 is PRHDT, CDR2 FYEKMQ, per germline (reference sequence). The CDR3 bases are TGTGCCAGCAGCCCGAGGGGGGTTGGCACTGAAGCTTTCTTT. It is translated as CASSPRGVGTEAFF.

The DNA of the CDR3 is TGCGCCAGCAGTAGGGGTGCCCTCGGGGAGCAGTACTTC. Its protein product is CASSRGALGEQYF. The chain combines TRBV10-1 with TRBJ2-7, with D perhaps TRBD1 (5 bases). Trimming left V 5 bases short and J 7 bases short, with 15 bases between. The germline V gene has CDR1 WNHNN and CDR2 SYGVQD (reference sequence). This CDR3 is 13 amino acids long.

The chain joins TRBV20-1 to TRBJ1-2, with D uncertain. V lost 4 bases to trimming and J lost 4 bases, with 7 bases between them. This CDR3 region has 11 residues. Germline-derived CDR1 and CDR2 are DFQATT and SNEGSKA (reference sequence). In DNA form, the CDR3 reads TGCAGTGCTACGGGAGCCTATGGCTACACCTTC. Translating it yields CSATGAYGYTF.

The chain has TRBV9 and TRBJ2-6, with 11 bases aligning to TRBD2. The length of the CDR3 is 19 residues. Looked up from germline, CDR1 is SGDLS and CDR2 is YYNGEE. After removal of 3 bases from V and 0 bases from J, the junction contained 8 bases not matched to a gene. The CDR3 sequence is CASSARTSGPSSGANVLTF. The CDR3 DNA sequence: TGTGCCAGCAGCGCCAGGACTAGCGGGCCCAGCTCTGGGGCCAACGTCCTGACTTTC.

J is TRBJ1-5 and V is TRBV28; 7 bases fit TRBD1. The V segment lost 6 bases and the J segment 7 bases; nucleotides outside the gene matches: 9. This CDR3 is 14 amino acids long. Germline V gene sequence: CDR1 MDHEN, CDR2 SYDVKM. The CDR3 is CASSLRQGGQPQHF. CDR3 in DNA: TGTGCCAGCAGCCTACGACAGGGCGGGCAGCCCCAGCATTTT.

The CDR3: CASNRRQETQYF. Written as DNA, the CDR3 is TGTGCCAGCAATCGGAGGCAAGAGACCCAGTACTTC. This chain joins TRBV2 and TRBJ2-5, with D possibly TRBD2 on 5 matching bases. V was trimmed by 7 bases and J by 2 bases, leaving 8 bases between them. Germline V lookup: CDR1 SNHLY, CDR2 FYNNEI. The CDR3 spans 12 residues.

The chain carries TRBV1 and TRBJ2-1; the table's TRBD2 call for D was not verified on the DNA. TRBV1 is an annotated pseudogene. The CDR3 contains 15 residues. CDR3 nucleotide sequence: TGCACCAGCAGCCTGCCCCAGCGGGTCTACAATGAGCAGTTCTTC. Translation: CTSSLPQRVYNEQFF.

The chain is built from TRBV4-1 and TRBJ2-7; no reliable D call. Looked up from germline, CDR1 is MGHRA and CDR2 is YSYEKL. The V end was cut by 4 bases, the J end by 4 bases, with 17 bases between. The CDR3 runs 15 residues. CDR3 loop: CASSRPGLPWYEQYF. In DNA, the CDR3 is TGCGCCAGCAGCCGTCCCGGCCTGCCCTGGTACGAGCAGTACTTC.

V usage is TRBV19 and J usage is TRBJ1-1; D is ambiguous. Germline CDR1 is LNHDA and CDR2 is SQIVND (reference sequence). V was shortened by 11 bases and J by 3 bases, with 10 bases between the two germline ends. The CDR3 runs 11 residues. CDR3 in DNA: TGTGCCTCGCACGGGTACACTGAAGCTTTCTTT. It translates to CASHGYTEAFF.

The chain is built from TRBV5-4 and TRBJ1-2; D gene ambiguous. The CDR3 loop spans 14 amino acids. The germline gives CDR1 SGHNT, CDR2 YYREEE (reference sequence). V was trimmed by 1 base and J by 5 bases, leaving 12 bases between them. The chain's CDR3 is CASSLTASRYGYTF. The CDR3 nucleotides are TGTGCCAGCAGCTTGACAGCGTCTCGTTATGGCTACACCTTC. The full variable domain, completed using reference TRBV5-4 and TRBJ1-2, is ETGVTQSPTHLIKTRGQQVTLRCSSQSGHNTVSWYQQALGQGPQFIFQYYREEENGRGNFPPRFSGLQFPNYSSELNVNALELDDSALYLCASSLTASRYGYTFGSGTRLTVV.

Written as DNA, the CDR3 is TGTGCCAGCAGCGAACAGGGATCGACCCATGGCTACACCTTC. Its translation is CASSEQGSTHGYTF. The chain employs TRBV6-1 and TRBJ1-2; weak D call: TRBD1 (6 bases). Germline V gene data show CDR1 as MNHNS and CDR2 as SASEGT. This CDR3 region has 14 residues. Trimming removed 6 bases at V and 6 bases at J, with 17 bases between.

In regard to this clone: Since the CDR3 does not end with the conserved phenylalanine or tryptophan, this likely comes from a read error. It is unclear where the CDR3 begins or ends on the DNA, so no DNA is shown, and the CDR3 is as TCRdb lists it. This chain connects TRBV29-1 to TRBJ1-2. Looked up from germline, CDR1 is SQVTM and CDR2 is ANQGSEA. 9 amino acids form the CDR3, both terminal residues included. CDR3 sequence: CSVDSGSPP.

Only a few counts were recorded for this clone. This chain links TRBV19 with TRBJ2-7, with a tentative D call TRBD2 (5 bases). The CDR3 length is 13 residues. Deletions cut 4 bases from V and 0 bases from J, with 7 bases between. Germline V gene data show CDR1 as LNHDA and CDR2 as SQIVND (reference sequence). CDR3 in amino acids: CASSTGSSYEQYF. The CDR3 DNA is TGTGCCAGTAGTACGGGGAGCTCCTACGAGCAGTACTTC.

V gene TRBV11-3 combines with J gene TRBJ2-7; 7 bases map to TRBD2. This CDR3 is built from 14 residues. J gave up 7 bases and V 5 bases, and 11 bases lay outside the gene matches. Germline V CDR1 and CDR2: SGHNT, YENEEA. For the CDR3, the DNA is TGTGCCAGCAGCGTTACGACTAGCTCTGGGGAGCAGTACTTC. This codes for CASSVTTSSGEQYF.

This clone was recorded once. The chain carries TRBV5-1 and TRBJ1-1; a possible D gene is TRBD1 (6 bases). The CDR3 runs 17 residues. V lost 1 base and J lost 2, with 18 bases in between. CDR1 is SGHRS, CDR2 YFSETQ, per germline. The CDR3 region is CASSLQGVGASNTEAFF. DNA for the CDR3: TGCGCCAGCAGCTTGCAAGGTGTGGGGGCCTCCAACACTGAAGCTTTCTTT.